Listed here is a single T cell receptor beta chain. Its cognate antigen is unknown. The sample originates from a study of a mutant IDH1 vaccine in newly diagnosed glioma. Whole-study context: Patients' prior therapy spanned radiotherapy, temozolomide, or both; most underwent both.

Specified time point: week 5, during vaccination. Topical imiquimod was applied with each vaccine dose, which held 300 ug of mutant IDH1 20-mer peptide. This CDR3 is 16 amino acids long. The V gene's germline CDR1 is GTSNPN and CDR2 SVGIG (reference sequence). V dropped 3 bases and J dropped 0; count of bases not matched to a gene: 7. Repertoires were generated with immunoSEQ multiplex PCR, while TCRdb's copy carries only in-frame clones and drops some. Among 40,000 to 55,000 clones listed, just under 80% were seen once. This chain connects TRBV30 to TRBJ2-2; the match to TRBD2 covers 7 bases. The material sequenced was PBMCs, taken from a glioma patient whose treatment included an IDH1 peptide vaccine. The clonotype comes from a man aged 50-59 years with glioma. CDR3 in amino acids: CAWRRGGHANTGELFF. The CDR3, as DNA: TGTGCCTGGAGACGGGGAGGGCACGCGAACACCGGGGAGCTGTTTTTT. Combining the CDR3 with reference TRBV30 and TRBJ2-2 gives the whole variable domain SQTIHQWPATLVQPVGSPLSLECTVEGTSNPNLYWYRQAAGRGLQLLFYSVGIGQISSEVPQNLSASRPQDRQFILSSKKLLLSDSGFYLCAWRRGGHANTGELFFGEGSRLTVL.